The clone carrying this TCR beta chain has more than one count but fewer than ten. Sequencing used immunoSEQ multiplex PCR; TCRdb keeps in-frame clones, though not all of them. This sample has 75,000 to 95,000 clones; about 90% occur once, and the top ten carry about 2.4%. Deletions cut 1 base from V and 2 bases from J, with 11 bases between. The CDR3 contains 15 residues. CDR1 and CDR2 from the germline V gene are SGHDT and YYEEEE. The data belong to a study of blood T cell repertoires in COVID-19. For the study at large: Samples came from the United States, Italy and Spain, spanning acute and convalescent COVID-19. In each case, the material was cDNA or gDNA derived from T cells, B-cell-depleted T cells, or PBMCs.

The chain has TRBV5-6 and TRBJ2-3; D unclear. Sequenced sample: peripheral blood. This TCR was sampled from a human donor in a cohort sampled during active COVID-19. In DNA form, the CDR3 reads TGTGCCAGCAGCTTGAATCAGTTCGCCACAGATACGCAGTATTTT. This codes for CASSLNQFATDTQYF.